Listed below are T cell receptor beta chains from one sample, sequenced in a study of glioma-infiltrating T cells after dendritic cell vaccination. Here immunoSEQ multiplex PCR was the method, and the copy in TCRdb shows in-frame clones only, minus some. The top ten hold less than 8% of the sample, which has over 55,000 clones, 80% to 85% seen once. This specimen was blood, taken before dendritic cell vaccination. The origin of the receptors is a human donor with glioblastoma. The CDR3 runs from the conserved cysteine through the conserved F or W. The order of the fields is V gene, D gene, clone size, CDR3 length, J gene, CDR3 DNA, CDR3 protein. A D gene is named only where the DNA matches it firmly. The size field is filled for only some rows; it gives once, few, many or a size class.

v_gene: TRBV7-3
d_gene: .
abundance: .
len: 16
j_gene: TRBJ2-3
CDR3nt: TGTGCCAGCAGCTTAAGGTCGGGACTTGACACAGATACGCAGTATTTT
CDR3aa: CASSLRSGLDTDTQYF

v_gene: TRBV5-1
d_gene: .
abundance: .
len: 15
j_gene: TRBJ1-6
CDR3nt: TGCGCCAGCAGCTTGGGTGGAGGGAAGAATTCACCCCTCCACTTT
CDR3aa: CASSLGGGKNSPLHF

v_gene: TRBV6-1
d_gene: .
abundance: .
len: 14
j_gene: TRBJ1-1
CDR3nt: TGTGCCAGCAGTGAAGTTGGCCTGAACACTGAAGCTTTCTTT
CDR3aa: CASSEVGLNTEAFF

v_gene: TRBV5-1
d_gene: TRBD2
abundance: .
len: 15
j_gene: TRBJ2-7
CDR3nt: TGCGCCAGCAGCTTGCTTGGGACTAGCTTCCACGAGCAGTACTTC
CDR3aa: CASSLLGTSFHEQYF

v_gene: TRBV4-3
d_gene: .
abundance: many
len: 14
j_gene: TRBJ2-1
CDR3nt: TGCGCCAGCAGCCCGACTGCGTGGCGCGCTGAGCAGTTCTTC
CDR3aa: CASSPTAWRAEQFF

v_gene: TRBV5-1
d_gene: .
abundance: .
len: 15
j_gene: TRBJ1-5
CDR3nt: TGCGCCAGCAGCTTGGACGGGATTAAGAATCAGCCCCAGCATTTT
CDR3aa: CASSLDGIKNQPQHF

v_gene: TRBV13
d_gene: TRBD1
abundance: .
len: 15
j_gene: TRBJ1-1
CDR3nt: TGTGCCAGCAGCAAGAGGACAGGAGTATGGACTGAAGCTTTCTTT
CDR3aa: CASSKRTGVWTEAFF

v_gene: TRBV2
d_gene: TRBD1
abundance: .
len: 13
j_gene: TRBJ1-2
CDR3nt: TGTGCCAGCAGTGAGCGACAGGGCTATGGCTACACCTTC
CDR3aa: CASSERQGYGYTF

v_gene: TRBV5-5
d_gene: .
abundance: .
len: 11
j_gene: TRBJ1-2
CDR3nt: TGTGCCAGCAGCCTCGATGGCATCGGGGGCTTC
CDR3aa: CASSLDGIGGF

v_gene: TRBV19
d_gene: TRBD1
abundance: .
len: 15
j_gene: TRBJ1-1
CDR3nt: TGTGCCAGTAGTCCTTGGGGACAGGCGGGCACTGAAGCTTTCTTT
CDR3aa: CASSPWGQAGTEAFF

v_gene: TRBV6-5
d_gene: .
abundance: .
len: 15
j_gene: TRBJ1-2
CDR3nt: TGTGCCAGCAGTCGCGGTTCCGGCGAGGAGAGGAGCTACACCTTC
CDR3aa: CASSRGSGEERSYTF

v_gene: TRBV7-8
d_gene: .
abundance: .
len: 14
j_gene: TRBJ1-1
CDR3nt: TGTGCCAGCATACGGAGGGTTGGGAACACTGAAGCTTTCTTT
CDR3aa: CASIRRVGNTEAFF

v_gene: TRBV7-2
d_gene: TRBD1
abundance: .
len: 15
j_gene: TRBJ1-2
CDR3nt: TGTGCCAGCAGCGTAACCGGGGGGACAGGGGTTGGCTACACCTTC
CDR3aa: CASSVTGGTGVGYTF

v_gene: TRBV5-1
d_gene: .
abundance: .
len: 16
j_gene: TRBJ2-3
CDR3nt: TGCGCCAGCAGCTTGGAACGCGGGGTGGGCACAGATACGCAGTATTTT
CDR3aa: CASSLERGVGTDTQYF

v_gene: TRBV10-3
d_gene: .
abundance: .
len: 14
j_gene: TRBJ2-7
CDR3nt: TGTGCCATCAGTGATACGGGATCTTACTACGAGCAGTACTTC
CDR3aa: CAISDTGSYYEQYF

v_gene: TRBV11-3
d_gene: .
abundance: .
len: 14
j_gene: TRBJ2-2
CDR3nt: TGTGCCAGCAGCGAAGGACAGTCCACCGGGGAGCTGTTTTTT
CDR3aa: CASSEGQSTGELFF

v_gene: TRBV19
d_gene: .
abundance: .
len: 15
j_gene: TRBJ2-2
CDR3nt: TGTGCCAGTAGACAGGGTGCCGCGAACACCGGGGAGCTGTTTTTT
CDR3aa: CASRQGAANTGELFF

v_gene: TRBV18
d_gene: .
abundance: .
len: 14
j_gene: TRBJ1-2
CDR3nt: TGTGCCAGCTCACCTTTAACGGAGAACTATGGCTACACCTTC
CDR3aa: CASSPLTENYGYTF

v_gene: TRBV6-5
d_gene: TRBD1
abundance: .
len: 14
j_gene: TRBJ2-7
CDR3nt: TGTGCCAGCAGTATCGGACAGGGGATCTACGAGCAGTACTTC
CDR3aa: CASSIGQGIYEQYF

v_gene: TRBV29-1
d_gene: TRBD1
abundance: .
len: 11
j_gene: TRBJ1-1
CDR3nt: TGCAGCGTTCAAAGGGGGCGAGAAGCTTTCTTT
CDR3aa: CSVQRGREAFF

v_gene: TRBV29-1
d_gene: .
abundance: .
len: 19
j_gene: TRBJ1-2
CDR3nt: TGCAGCGTTGAACTGAGCAGACCTACCTCTTGGGCTACTAGCTATGGCTACACCTTC
CDR3aa: CSVELSRPTSWATSYGYTF

v_gene: TRBV9
d_gene: .
abundance: .
len: 15
j_gene: TRBJ1-2
CDR3nt: TGTGCCAGCAGCGTAGATGCAGGTTATAACTATGGCTACACCTTC
CDR3aa: CASSVDAGYNYGYTF

v_gene: TRBV5-4
d_gene: TRBD1
abundance: .
len: 15
j_gene: TRBJ2-3
CDR3nt: TGTGCCAGCAGCCCTGACAGGGGGCCGGCAGATACGCAGTATTTT
CDR3aa: CASSPDRGPADTQYF

v_gene: TRBV5-6
d_gene: TRBD1
abundance: .
len: 14
j_gene: TRBJ2-7
CDR3nt: TGTGCCAGCAGCTCGGACGGGACAGGGGACGAGCAGTACTTC
CDR3aa: CASSSDGTGDEQYF

v_gene: TRBV5-1
d_gene: .
abundance: .
len: 15
j_gene: TRBJ1-1
CDR3nt: TGCGCCAGCAGCTTACGGGGGGCGCCGGGCACTGAAGCTTTCTTT
CDR3aa: CASSLRGAPGTEAFF

v_gene: TRBV27
d_gene: .
abundance: few
len: 15
j_gene: TRBJ2-2
CDR3nt: TGTGCCAGTCCCCTCGGGGGGCTGAACACCGGGGAGCTGTTTTTT
CDR3aa: CASPLGGLNTGELFF

v_gene: TRBV4-1
d_gene: TRBD1
abundance: .
len: 17
j_gene: TRBJ1-5
CDR3nt: TGCGCCAGCAGCCAAGGTCAGGGGGCTTTGGGCAATCAGCCCCAGCATTTT
CDR3aa: CASSQGQGALGNQPQHF

v_gene: TRBV5-1
d_gene: TRBD1
abundance: once
len: 13
j_gene: TRBJ2-1
CDR3nt: TGCGCCAGCAGCTGGGGGACAGTCGATGAGCAGTTCTTC
CDR3aa: CASSWGTVDEQFF

v_gene: TRBV5-1
d_gene: TRBD2
abundance: .
len: 16
j_gene: TRBJ2-1
CDR3nt: TGCGCCAGCAGCTTGGGTGCTAGCGGGGGCGTCAATGAGCAGTTCTTC
CDR3aa: CASSLGASGGVNEQFF

v_gene: TRBV6-6
d_gene: .
abundance: .
len: 14
j_gene: TRBJ2-7
CDR3nt: TGTGCCAGCAGTTACTCGGACGGGGACTACGAGCAGTACTTC
CDR3aa: CASSYSDGDYEQYF

v_gene: TRBV7-3
d_gene: .
abundance: .
len: 16
j_gene: TRBJ2-7
CDR3nt: TGTGCCAGCAGCTTATACCCCACAGGTTCTCCCTGGGAGCAGTACTTC
CDR3aa: CASSLYPTGSPWEQYF

v_gene: TRBV7-2
d_gene: TRBD2
abundance: .
len: 16
j_gene: TRBJ2-1
CDR3nt: TGTGCCAGCAGCTTAGCAGCGGGGCTCTCCTACAATGAGCAGTTCTTC
CDR3aa: CASSLAAGLSYNEQFF

v_gene: TRBV5-8
d_gene: TRBD1
abundance: .
len: 15
j_gene: TRBJ1-3
CDR3nt: TGTGCCAGCAGCTTCAGGGGGTACTCTGGAAACACCATATATTTT
CDR3aa: CASSFRGYSGNTIYF

v_gene: TRBV10-3
d_gene: .
abundance: .
len: 16
j_gene: TRBJ1-3
CDR3nt: TGTGCCATCAGTGAGTCCAATTCCAGGGTTCGGCTCACCATATATTTT
CDR3aa: CAISESNSRVRLTIYF

v_gene: TRBV5-1
d_gene: .
abundance: .
len: 14
j_gene: TRBJ2-7
CDR3nt: TGCGCCAGCAGAAGGATAGACAATTCCTACGAGCAGTACTTC
CDR3aa: CASRRIDNSYEQYF

v_gene: TRBV4-1
d_gene: .
abundance: .
len: 16
j_gene: TRBJ1-2
CDR3nt: TGCGCCAGCAGCCAAGTAAAGACAGATCTTAACTATGGCTACACCTTC
CDR3aa: CASSQVKTDLNYGYTF

v_gene: TRBV7-8
d_gene: .
abundance: few
len: 15
j_gene: TRBJ1-6
CDR3nt: TGTGCCAGCAGCTTAAGGCCTGGGGAGAATTCACCCCTCCACTTT
CDR3aa: CASSLRPGENSPLHF

v_gene: TRBV14
d_gene: .
abundance: .
len: 13
j_gene: TRBJ1-3
CDR3nt: TGTGCCAGCAGCCAAGCATCTGGAAACACCATATATTTT
CDR3aa: CASSQASGNTIYF

v_gene: TRBV7-2
d_gene: .
abundance: .
len: 15
j_gene: TRBJ1-2
CDR3nt: TGTGCCAGCAGCCAAGGTGGGGCAGCTAACTATGGCTACACCTTC
CDR3aa: CASSQGGAANYGYTF

v_gene: TRBV7-9
d_gene: .
abundance: few
len: 13
j_gene: TRBJ2-1
CDR3nt: TGTGCCAGCAGCGCGGACGGGAACAATGAGCAGTTCTTC
CDR3aa: CASSADGNNEQFF

v_gene: TRBV19
d_gene: TRBD1
abundance: .
len: 16
j_gene: TRBJ2-4
CDR3nt: TGTGCCAGTAGTATGGCCGAGGGACAGGGTAAAAACATTCAGTACTTC
CDR3aa: CASSMAEGQGKNIQYF

v_gene: TRBV10-3
d_gene: .
abundance: .
len: 14
j_gene: TRBJ2-3
CDR3nt: TGTGCCATCAGGGGGCCCTCTAGCACAGATACGCAGTATTTT
CDR3aa: CAIRGPSSTDTQYF